This TCR beta chain stems from a study of blood T cell repertoires in COVID-19. For the study at large: PBMCs, B-cell-depleted T cells, or T cells provided the cDNA or gDNA that made up the material.

Unmatched junction bases numbered 7, after V lost 6 bases and J lost 1 base. CDR3 length: 15 amino acids. CDR1 ENHRY and CDR2 SYGVKD come from the germline V gene. This table comes from immunoSEQ multiplex PCR, and its TCRdb copy is limited to in-frame clones, with some not included. The data show more than 95,000 clones, with about four fifths seen just once and around 11% held by the top ten. This clonotype was obtained from a man aged 55 to 70 with acute or convalescent COVID-19. The source material was peripheral blood. The chain recombines TRBV10-3 with TRBJ1-1; TRBD1 aligns across 8 bases. CDR3 nucleotides: TGTGCCATCAGATTGGGCGGGACAGGGAACACTGAAGCTTTCTTT. The encoded protein is CAIRLGGTGNTEAFF.